This TCR beta chain comes out of a study of PD-L1 blockade in urothelial cancer. V lost 6 bases to trimming and J lost 5 bases; unmatched junction nucleotides: 7. Germline CDR1 and CDR2: SGHTA and FQGNSA. The CDR3 length is 15 residues. The sample's time point: peripheral blood 6 weeks after treatment start. Libraries were prepared by immunoSEQ multiplex PCR; TCRdb keeps only in-frame clonotypes and omits some of them. The sample includes some 31,000 clones, 79% of them seen just once. Here the sequenced sample was PBMCs, taken around atezolizumab (anti-PD-L1) treatment. The rearrangement uses TRBV7-2 and TRBJ2-2; 9 positions match TRBD1. The clonotype comes from a man between 70 and 80 years old with urothelial cancer. The CDR3, as DNA: TGTGCCAGCAGGCCCGGGACAGGGTGGACCGGGGAGCTGTTTTTT. Its protein is CASRPGTGWTGELFF.